This T cell receptor beta chain originates from a study of T cells in Graves' hyperthyroidism and ophthalmopathy. Overall study results and limits: The model predicted ophthalmopathy a median around six months before onset. Among thyroid clonotypes expanded above 0.001, most also appeared in blood.

Amplification of TCR beta CDR3 regions was performed using RNA transcripts as template. First-round RT-PCR with HTBI primers amplified the TCR CDR3 region. TCRdb re-called the multiplex PCR reads through MiXCR, storing one row per CDR3 protein. This table has roughly 500,000 distinct CDR3 sequences, approximately 49% appearing once. In germline, CDR1 is LNHNV, CDR2 YYDKDF (reference sequence). This CDR3 is 14 amino acids long. Trimming removed 7 bases from V and 5 bases from J, with 17 bases in between. The diagnostic basis comprised clinical symptoms, serum thyroxine and TRAb, thyroid ultrasound and orbital computed tomography. As to this clonotype: Its antigen remains unknown.

The J gene is TRBJ2-5, the V gene TRBV15, with D possibly being TRBD1 (5 bases). This sequence originates from an adult woman with Graves' disease, either hyperthyroidism or ophthalmopathy (not recorded which). Sequencing used peripheral blood or thyroid tissue (not recorded which). The CDR3 DNA sequence: TGTGCCACCATCAGTGAGTCAGGGCCGGAGACCCAGTACTTC. It encodes CATISESGPETQYF.